One T cell receptor beta chain is described in this entry. The target antigen is unknown. The data are from a study of cytomegalovirus exposure and HLA in healthy donors. Overall study findings and caveats: Researchers catalogued some 160 TCR beta chains as cytomegalovirus-associated. A likely sequencing artifact accounted for one observed cluster of highly shared sequence variants. Later analysis identified a missense DCLRE1C variant that was linked to TCR beta V- and J-gene trimming.

PCR primers comprised 60 Vbeta and 13 Jbeta primers. TCRdb's table, derived via immunoSEQ multiplex PCR, lists solely in-frame clones and lacks some. Of roughly 110,000 clones listed, over 60% are singletons. The receptor comes from a woman in her 50s in good health and CMV-seropositive. The sample taken for sequencing was PBMCs.

CDR3 protein: CASSYSKAVSNEKLFF. The DNA for the CDR3 is TGTGCCAGCAGTTACTCGAAAGCTGTTTCTAATGAAAAACTGTTTTTT. This rearrangement joins TRBV6-5 to TRBJ1-4; D is ambiguous. V lost 0 bases and J 3 bases, leaving 11 bases between the germline ends. Germline V gene sequence: CDR1 MNHEY, CDR2 SVGAGI. This CDR3 is built from 16 residues.